This TCR beta chain stems from a study of technical replicates of blood from a few donors. This clone was seen once. TCRdb keeps only in-frame clones here, not all; method: immunoSEQ multiplex PCR. The sample lists about 81,000 clones; under 95% were seen once. CDR3 length equals 12 residues. Trimming left V 6 bases short and J 11 bases short, with 16 bases between. Germline loops: CDR1 SGHRS, CDR2 YFSETQ. The receptor was derived from a human donor in good health. Sequencing used T cells isolated from PBMCs. V and J are TRBV5-1 and TRBJ2-3; a possible D gene is TRBD1 (7 bases). The CDR3 DNA follows: TGCGCCAGCACCTTCGGGGGACAGCAGCAGTATTTT. As protein: CASTFGGQQQYF.